These 13 T cell receptor beta chains were all obtained from the same sample, sequenced in a study of T cells in Graves' hyperthyroidism and ophthalmopathy. Amplification of TCR beta CDR3 regions was performed using RNA transcripts as template. Using the HTBI primer set, a first-round RT-PCR was run on the TCR CDR3. TCRdb redid the calling of the multiplex PCR reads with MiXCR, one entry per CDR3 protein. The sample lists 540,000 or so distinct CDR3 sequences; 15% to 19% were seen once. Sequencing was done on a sample of blood. The origin of the receptors is a woman aged 25 to 39 with Graves' hyperthyroidism.

V is TRBV3-1 and J is TRBJ2-1; D tentatively reads TRBD1 or TRBD2 (5 bases each). The DNA end is a closer match to TRBJ2-7, so the J assignment may be wrong. Per germline, CDR1 LGHDT and CDR2 YNNKEL (reference sequence). This CDR3 spans 15 amino acids. The CDR3 loop reads CASSQGDGIYNEQYF. CDR3 in DNA: TGTGCCAGCAGCCAAGGGGACGGGATCTACAATGAGCAGTACTTC.

This clonotype was seen only a few times. The V gene is TRBV27, the J gene TRBJ1-5; tentative D call: TRBD1 (5 bases). This CDR3 contains 13 residues. Trimming pared 3 bases from V and 7 bases from J, leaving 10 bases between. Germline CDR1 and CDR2: MNHEY and SMNVEV (reference sequence). CDR3 protein: CASSFRGNQPQHF. CDR3 nucleotides: TGTGCCAGCAGTTTTCGGGGGAACCAGCCCCAGCATTTT.

The V call is TRBV12-3 or TRBV12-4, the J call TRBJ2-3; D is unclear. The CDR3 consists of 13 residues. The V gene lost 7 bases and the J gene lost 0 bases, with 8 bases spanning the gap. The CDR3, as DNA: TGTGCCAGCACTCCCCCTAGCACAGATACGCAGTATTTT. It is translated as CASTPPSTDTQYF.

The J gene is TRBJ2-7, the V gene TRBV6-1; TRBD1 matches 7 bases. The junction had 8 bases not matched to a gene; V was cut back by 6 bases and J by 0 bases. The length of the CDR3 is 15 residues. Looked up from germline, CDR1 is MNHNS and CDR2 is SASEGT. The CDR3 DNA sequence: TGTGCCAGCAGCGACGGACAGGAGATCTCCTACGAGCAGTACTTC. Its translation is CASSDGQEISYEQYF.

This clonotype was seen ten or more times. The V gene is TRBV28, the J gene TRBJ2-1; 11 positions match TRBD2. Germline-derived CDR1 and CDR2 are MDHEN and SYDVKM. The CDR3 has 17 amino acids. Unmatched junction bases numbered 12, after V lost 7 bases and J lost 4 bases. The CDR3 DNA follows: TGTGCCAGCAAAGTAAGGGGACTAGCGGACATTTACAATGAGCAGTTCTTC. This translates into CASKVRGLADIYNEQFF.

The V call is TRBV5-6, the J call TRBJ2-2; D unresolved. This CDR3 is built from 14 residues. V gave up 2 bases and J gave up 1 base, with 6 bases separating them. Germline CDR1 and CDR2: SGHDT and YYEEEE. The CDR3 DNA reads as TGTGCCAGCAGCTTCTACCTGAACACCGGGGAGCTGTTTTTT. Its protein is CASSFYLNTGELFF.

This clonotype was seen only a few times. This chain joins TRBV7-9 and TRBJ2-5, with D unresolved. From germline, CDR1 is SEHNR and CDR2 FQNEAQ (reference sequence). CDR3 length: 15 residues. V lost 3 bases to trimming and J lost 1 base, with 12 bases between them. CDR3 sequence reads: CASSLHRPTQETQYF. In nucleotides, the CDR3 is TGTGCCAGCAGCTTGCACAGACCTACCCAAGAGACCCAGTACTTC.

This clonotype was counted many times. The gene calls are TRBV5-1 and TRBJ2-3, with TRBD2 matching 10 bases. The V segment lost 0 bases and the J segment 4 bases; nucleotides outside the gene matches: 8. This CDR3 contains 17 residues. Germline V lookup: CDR1 SGHRS, CDR2 YFSETQ. CDR3 region: CASSLGTSGWGADTQYF. CDR3 DNA sequence: TGCGCCAGCAGCTTGGGGACTAGCGGCTGGGGGGCAGATACGCAGTATTTT. Using reference TRBV5-1 and TRBJ2-3 for the parts outside the CDR3, the full variable domain is KAGVTQTPRYLIKTRGQQVTLSCSPISGHRSVSWYQQTPGQGLQFLFEYFSETQRNKGNFPGRFSGRQFSNSRSEMNVSTLELGDSALYLCASSLGTSGWGADTQYFGPGTRLTVL.

The chain couples TRBV4-1 to TRBJ2-1, with 8 bases identical to TRBD1. Germline CDR1 is MGHRA and CDR2 is YSYEKL. The junction had 7 bases not matched to a gene; V was cut back by 2 bases and J by 4 bases. The CDR3 is 16 residues long. CDR3: CASSQRAGQGYNEQFF. CDR3 DNA: TGCGCCAGCAGCCAAAGGGCCGGACAGGGATACAATGAGCAGTTCTTC.

This clonotype was counted at least ten times. The genes are TRBV20-1 and TRBJ2-3; 10 bases map to TRBD1. Germline values: CDR1 DFQATT, CDR2 SNEGSKA (reference sequence). The J segment lost 6 bases and the V segment lost 6 bases, leaving 6 bases of the junction unmatched. This CDR3 spans 13 amino acids. The CDR3 nucleotides read TGCAGTGCAATGACAGGGGGCGCGGATACGCAGTATTTT. As protein: CSAMTGGADTQYF.

Ten or more counts support this clonotype. The chain is built from TRBV11-1 and TRBJ1-1, with no clear D. V was clipped by 5 bases and J by 5 bases, with 15 bases between them. This CDR3 has 14 residues. Looked up from germline, CDR1 is SGHAT and CDR2 is FQDESV (reference sequence). The DNA of the CDR3 is TGTGCCAGCAGCCCTCTGGACGAGTCTACTGAAGCTTTCTTT. Translated, it gives CASSPLDESTEAFF.

At least ten counts were recorded for this clonotype. V usage is TRBV2 and J usage is TRBJ1-1; D may be TRBD1 (6 bases). CDR1 and CDR2 (germline): SNHLY, FYNNEI. The CDR3 loop spans 13 amino acids. V was trimmed by 2 bases and J by 4 bases, leaving 8 bases between them. The CDR3 protein is CASSENRATEAFF. The CDR3 coding sequence is TGTGCCAGCAGTGAAAACAGGGCCACTGAAGCTTTCTTT.

This clonotype turned up a few times. The chain has TRBV4-3 and TRBJ2-7, with D possibly matching TRBD2 (6 bases). Germline CDR1 and CDR2: LGHNA and YSLEER. Trimming pared 2 bases from V and 0 bases from J, leaving 11 bases between. This CDR3 comprises 15 residues. CDR3 region: CASSQSGRSSYEQYF. In nucleotides, the CDR3 is TGCGCCAGCAGCCAAAGCGGGCGTAGCTCCTACGAGCAGTACTTC.